A selection of T cell receptor beta chains follows, all from one sample in a study of T cells after yellow fever vaccination. TCRdb redid the calling of the 5' RACE reads with MiXCR, one entry per CDR3 protein. The sample lists some 390,000 distinct CDR3 sequences, roughly 20% occurring once. Source: PBMCs, taken before the yellow fever booster vaccination. These receptors all come from a man between 18 and 29 years old who received the YFV17D yellow fever vaccine. The CDR3 runs from the conserved cysteine through the conserved F or W. D genes are given only for firm matches. Only some rows state a clone size, as once, few, many or a class for expanded clones.

J,length,V,size,D,DNA,CDR3
TRBJ1-1,12,TRBV11-2,-,-,TGTGCCAGCAGCTTAGACCTTGTAAGGGCTTTCTTT,CASSLDLVRAFF
TRBJ2-1,18,TRBV4-3,few,-,TGCGCCAGCAGCCAAGAAATAGGGGGGGGCGGAACCTACAATGAGCAGTTCTTC,CASSQEIGGGGTYNEQFF
TRBJ1-6,15,TRBV7-2,-,-,TGTGCCAGCAGCCCCGGGATTTTCATGAATTCACCCCTCCACTTT,CASSPGIFMNSPLHF
TRBJ2-6,16,TRBV5-1,few,TRBD1,TGCGCCAGCAGCTTAGAGGGGGCGTCTGGGGCCAACGTCCTGACTTTC,CASSLEGASGANVLTF
TRBJ1-6,15,TRBV5-1,few,-,TGCGCCAGCAGCTTGGAAGGGAATGGCAATTCACCCCTCCACTTT,CASSLEGNGNSPLHF
TRBJ1-1,16,TRBV4-2,once,-,TGTGCCAGCAGCCAAGGTCGGCAGGGTGAGAACACTGAAGCTTTCTTT,CASSQGRQGENTEAFF
TRBJ2-7,15,TRBV6-5,-,-,TGTGCCAGCAGTTACTCGGGGCGCGGGCCGTACGAGCAGTACTTC,CASSYSGRGPYEQYF
TRBJ1-2,15,TRBV7-8,few,TRBD1,TGTGCCAGCAGCGAGGACAGGGGGCCCAACTATGGCTACACCTTC,CASSEDRGPNYGYTF
TRBJ1-2,13,TRBV25-1,once,-,TGTGCCAGCACCCTGGGGGCTGGCTATGGCTACACCTTC,CASTLGAGYGYTF
TRBJ2-3,15,TRBV5-1,-,TRBD2,TGCGCCAGCACCGCCGGGACTAGCGGGGAAGATACGCAGTATTTT,CASTAGTSGEDTQYF
TRBJ2-7,12,TRBV2,-,-,TGTGCCAGCATAGGCGGGAACTTCGTGCAGTACTTC,CASIGGNFVQYF
TRBJ1-1,12,TRBV6-2/TRBV6-3,-,-,TGTGCCAGCAGTTACCCAGAGCCTGAAGCTTTCTTT,CASSYPEPEAFF
TRBJ2-5,14,TRBV7-9,few,-,TGTGCCAGCAGCTCCTCCGGGACCCAAGAGACCCAGTACTTC,CASSSSGTQETQYF
TRBJ2-2,13,TRBV20-1,few,-,TGCAGTGCTCAGGGATGGGGTCCCGGGGAGCTGTTTTTT,CSAQGWGPGELFF
TRBJ1-1,12,TRBV6-2/TRBV6-3,few,-,TGTGCCAGCAGTTCTCCCGGGACTAGAGCTTTCTTT,CASSSPGTRAFF
TRBJ2-5,13,TRBV20-1,many,-,TGCAGTGCTAGACCGGCTTACCAAGAGACCCAGTACTTC,CSARPAYQETQYF
TRBJ2-7,15,TRBV4-2,many,TRBD2,TGTGCCAGCAGCCAGGAGACTAGCGGGGGGTACGAGCAGTACTTC,CASSQETSGGYEQYF
TRBJ1-5,13,TRBV5-1,-,-,TGCGCCAGCAGCTTGGAATGGGTTCAGCCCCAGCATTTT,CASSLEWVQPQHF
TRBJ2-7,16,TRBV12-3/TRBV12-4,few,TRBD2,TGTGCCAGCAGTCCCGGGACTAGCGGGAGGGCCTACGAGCAGTACTTC,CASSPGTSGRAYEQYF
TRBJ1-1,14,TRBV9,-,-,TGTGCCAGCAGCGTTGGTCCCCCGCACACTGAAGCTTTCTTT,CASSVGPPHTEAFF
TRBJ1-1,14,TRBV6-2/TRBV6-3,-,TRBD1,TGTGCCAGCAGTTACTGGGACAGGGACACTGAAGCTTTCTTT,CASSYWDRDTEAFF
TRBJ2-5,13,TRBV27,few,-,TGTGCCAGCAGAGAGACCAACTACCAGACCCAGTACTTC,CASRETNYQTQYF
TRBJ1-6,16,TRBV4-2,many,TRBD1,TGTGCCAGCAGCCAAGATCCGGGACAGGGTAATTCACCCCTCCACTTT,CASSQDPGQGNSPLHF
TRBJ1-6,14,TRBV7-9,few,TRBD1,TGTGCCAGCAGCCGGGACAGGTATAATTCACCCCTCCACTTT,CASSRDRYNSPLHF
TRBJ2-3,11,TRBV20-1,-,-,TGCACCGCCAGCGGGCTAGATACGCAGTATTTT,CTASGLDTQYF
TRBJ2-3,11,TRBV3-1,-,-,TGTGCCAGCAGCCGTGGGCATACGCAGTATTTT,CASSRGHTQYF